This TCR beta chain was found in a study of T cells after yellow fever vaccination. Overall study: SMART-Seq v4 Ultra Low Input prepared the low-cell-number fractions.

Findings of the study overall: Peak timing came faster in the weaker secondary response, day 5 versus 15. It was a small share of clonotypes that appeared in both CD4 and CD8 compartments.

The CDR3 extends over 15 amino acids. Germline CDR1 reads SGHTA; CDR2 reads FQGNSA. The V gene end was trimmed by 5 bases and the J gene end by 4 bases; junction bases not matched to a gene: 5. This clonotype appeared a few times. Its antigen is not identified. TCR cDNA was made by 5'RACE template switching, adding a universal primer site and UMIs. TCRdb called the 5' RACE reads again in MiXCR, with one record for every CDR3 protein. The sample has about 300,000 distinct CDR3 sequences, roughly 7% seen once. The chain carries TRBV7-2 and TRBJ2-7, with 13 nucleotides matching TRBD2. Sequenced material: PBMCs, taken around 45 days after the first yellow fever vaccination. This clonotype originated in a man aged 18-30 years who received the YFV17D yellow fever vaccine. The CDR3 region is CASSRGTSGVYEQYF. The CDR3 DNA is TGTGCCAGCAGCCGGGGGACTAGCGGGGTTTACGAGCAGTACTTC.